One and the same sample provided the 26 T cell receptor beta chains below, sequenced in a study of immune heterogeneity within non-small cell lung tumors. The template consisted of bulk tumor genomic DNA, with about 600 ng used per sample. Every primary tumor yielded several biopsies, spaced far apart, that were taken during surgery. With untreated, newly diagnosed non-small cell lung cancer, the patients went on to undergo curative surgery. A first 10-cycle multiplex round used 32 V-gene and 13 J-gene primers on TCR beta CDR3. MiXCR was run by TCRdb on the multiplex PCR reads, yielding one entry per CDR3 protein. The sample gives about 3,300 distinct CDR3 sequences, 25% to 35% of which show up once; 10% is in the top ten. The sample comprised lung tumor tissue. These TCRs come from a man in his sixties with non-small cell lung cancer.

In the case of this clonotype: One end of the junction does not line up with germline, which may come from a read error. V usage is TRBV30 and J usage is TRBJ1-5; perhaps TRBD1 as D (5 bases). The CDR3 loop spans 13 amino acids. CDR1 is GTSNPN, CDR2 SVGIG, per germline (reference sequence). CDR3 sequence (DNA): TGCGCCTGCCGGGGCAACCCCAATCAGCCCCAGCATTTT. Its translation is CACRGNPNQPQHF.

The CDR3 DNA reads as TGTGCCAGCAGCTTGTTCCGGGAAAGCTATAGCAATCAGCCCCAGCATTTT. Its protein product is CASSLFRESYSNQPQHF. This chain links TRBV5-6 with TRBJ1-5; D not certain. This CDR3 has 17 residues. Germline values: CDR1 SGHDT, CDR2 YYEEEE. V lost 1 base to trimming and J lost 0 bases, with 14 bases between them.

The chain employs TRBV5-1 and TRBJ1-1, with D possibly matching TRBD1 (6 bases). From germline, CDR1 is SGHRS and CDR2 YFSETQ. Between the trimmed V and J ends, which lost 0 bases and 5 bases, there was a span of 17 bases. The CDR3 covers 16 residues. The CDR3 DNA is TGCGCCAGCAGCTTGGCTTTTCCGGGGGCGAGGACTGAAGCTTTCTTT. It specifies CASSLAFPGARTEAFF.

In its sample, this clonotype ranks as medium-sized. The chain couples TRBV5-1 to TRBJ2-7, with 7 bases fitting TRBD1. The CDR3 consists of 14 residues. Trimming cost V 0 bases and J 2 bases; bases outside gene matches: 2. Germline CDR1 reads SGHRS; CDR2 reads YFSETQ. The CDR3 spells CASSLGQGPYEQYF. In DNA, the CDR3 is TGCGCCAGCAGCTTGGGACAGGGCCCCTACGAGCAGTACTTC.

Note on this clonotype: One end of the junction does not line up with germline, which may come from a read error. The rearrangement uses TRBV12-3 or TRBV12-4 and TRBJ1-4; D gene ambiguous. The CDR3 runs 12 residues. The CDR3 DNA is TGTGTCAGCAGTTTAGAGGTGGGAAAACTGTTTTTT. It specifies CVSSLEVGKLFF.

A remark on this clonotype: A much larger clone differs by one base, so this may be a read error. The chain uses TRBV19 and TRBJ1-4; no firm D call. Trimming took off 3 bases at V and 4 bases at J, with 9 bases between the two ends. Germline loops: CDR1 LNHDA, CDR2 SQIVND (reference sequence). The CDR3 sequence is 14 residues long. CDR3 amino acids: CASSMGGDNEKLFF. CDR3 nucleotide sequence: TGTGCCAGTAGTATGGGAGGAGATAATGAAAAACTGTTTTTT.

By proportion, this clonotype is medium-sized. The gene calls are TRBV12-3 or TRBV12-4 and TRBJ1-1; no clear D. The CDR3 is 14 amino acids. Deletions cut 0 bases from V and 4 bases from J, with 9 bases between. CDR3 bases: TGTGCCAGCAGTTTAGCCCTCAGAAGCACTGAAGCTTTCTTT. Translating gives CASSLALRSTEAFF.

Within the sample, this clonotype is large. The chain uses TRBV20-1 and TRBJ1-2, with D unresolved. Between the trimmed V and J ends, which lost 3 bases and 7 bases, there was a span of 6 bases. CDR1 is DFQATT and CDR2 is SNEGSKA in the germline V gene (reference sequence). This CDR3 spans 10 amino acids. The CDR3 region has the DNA TGCAGTGCTAGTTGGGGTGGCTACACCTTC. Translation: CSASWGGYTF.

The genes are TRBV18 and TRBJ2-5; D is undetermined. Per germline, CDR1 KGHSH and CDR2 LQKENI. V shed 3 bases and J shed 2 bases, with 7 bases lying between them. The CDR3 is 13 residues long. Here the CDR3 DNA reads TGTGCCAGCTCACCCGGCCTACAAGAGACCCAGTACTTC. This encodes CASSPGLQETQYF.

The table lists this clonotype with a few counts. CDR3 amino acids: CASSEYDRGQGVYGYTF. The CDR3 nucleotides read TGTGCCAGCAGTGAATATGATCGTGGGCAGGGGGTCTATGGCTACACCTTC. The chain joins TRBV6-1 to TRBJ1-2; 7 positions match TRBD1. The V and J ends lost 2 bases and 4 bases, in that order; junction bases with no gene match: 13. The CDR3 sequence is 17 residues long. Germline-derived CDR1 and CDR2 are MNHNS and SASEGT.

The CDR3 region has the DNA TGTGCCAGCAGCCGACAGAGCACAGATACGCAGTATTTT. It is translated as CASSRQSTDTQYF. The chain carries TRBV28 and TRBJ2-3; perhaps TRBD1 as D (5 bases). There are 13 residues in the CDR3. Trimming took 6 bases from V and 0 from J, leaving 7 bases between them. CDR1 and CDR2 (germline): MDHEN, SYDVKM. Using reference TRBV28 and TRBJ2-3 for the parts outside the CDR3, the full variable domain is DVKVTQSSRYLVKRTGEKVFLECVQDMDHENMFWYRQDPGLGLRLIYFSYDVKMKEKGDIPEGYSVSREKKERFSLILESASTNQTSMYLCASSRQSTDTQYFGPGTRLTVL.

This CDR3 is CASSAAKVRQETQYF. DNA for the CDR3: TGTGCCAGCAGTGCCGCCAAGGTGCGACAAGAGACCCAGTACTTC. J is TRBJ2-5 and V is TRBV27; D gene unclear. The germline V gene encodes CDR1 MNHEY and CDR2 SMNVEV (reference sequence). The ends were cut back, 5 bases at V and 2 bases at J, with 15 bases in the middle. CDR3 length: 15 residues.

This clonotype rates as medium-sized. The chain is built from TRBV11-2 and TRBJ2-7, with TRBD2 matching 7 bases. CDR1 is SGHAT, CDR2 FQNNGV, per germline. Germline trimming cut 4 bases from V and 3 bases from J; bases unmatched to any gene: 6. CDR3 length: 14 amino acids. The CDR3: CASSYTGGLYEQYF. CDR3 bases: TGTGCCAGCAGCTACACGGGGGGTCTCTACGAGCAGTACTTC.

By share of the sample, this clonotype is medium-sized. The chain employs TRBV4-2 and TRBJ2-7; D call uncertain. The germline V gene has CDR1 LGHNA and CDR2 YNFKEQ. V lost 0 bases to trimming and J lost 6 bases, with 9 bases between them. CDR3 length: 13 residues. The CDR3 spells CASSQDTGIEQYF. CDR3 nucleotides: TGTGCCAGCAGCCAAGACACTGGCATCGAGCAGTACTTC.

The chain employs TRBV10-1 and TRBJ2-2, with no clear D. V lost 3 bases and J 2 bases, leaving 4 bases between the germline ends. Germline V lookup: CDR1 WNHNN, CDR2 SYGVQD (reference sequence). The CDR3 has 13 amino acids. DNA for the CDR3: TGCGCCAGCAGTGACGGTAACACCGGGGAGCTGTTTTTT. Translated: CASSDGNTGELFF.

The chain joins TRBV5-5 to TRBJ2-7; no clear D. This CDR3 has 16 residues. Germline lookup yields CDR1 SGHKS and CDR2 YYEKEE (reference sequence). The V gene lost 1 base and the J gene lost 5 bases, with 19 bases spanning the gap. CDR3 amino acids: CASSLFSTLEVDEQYF. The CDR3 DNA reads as TGTGCCAGCAGCTTGTTTTCGACCCTTGAGGTAGACGAGCAGTACTTC.

CDR3: CSARAPSPGEQYF. The CDR3 coding sequence is TGCAGTGCTAGAGCCCCGAGCCCGGGCGAGCAGTACTTC. V is TRBV20-1 and J is TRBJ2-7; D unclear. This CDR3 comprises 13 residues. The V end lost 1 base, the J end lost 6 bases, and 13 bases lay between the germline ends. CDR1 DFQATT and CDR2 SNEGSKA come from the germline V gene (reference sequence).

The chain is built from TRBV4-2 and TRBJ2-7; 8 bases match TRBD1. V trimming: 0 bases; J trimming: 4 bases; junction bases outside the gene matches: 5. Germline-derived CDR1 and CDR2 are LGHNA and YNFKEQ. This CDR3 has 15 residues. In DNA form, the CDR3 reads TGTGCCAGCAGCCAAGACGGACAGGGTTTGTACGAGCAGTACTTC. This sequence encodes CASSQDGQGLYEQYF.

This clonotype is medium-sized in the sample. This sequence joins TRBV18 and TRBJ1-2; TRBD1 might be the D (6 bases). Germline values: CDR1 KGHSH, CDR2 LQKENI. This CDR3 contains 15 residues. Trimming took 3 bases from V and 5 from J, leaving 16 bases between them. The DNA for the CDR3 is TGTGCCAGCTCACCGGGGGCTGGGACTGATTATGGCTACACCTTC. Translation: CASSPGAGTDYGYTF.

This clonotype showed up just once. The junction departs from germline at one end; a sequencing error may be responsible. The CDR3 here is CASRSGRDGNTGELVF. The CDR3 nucleotides read TGTGCCAGCAGGTCGGGCCGGGACGGCAACACCGGGGAGCTGGTTTTT. This chain links TRBV28 with TRBJ2-2; possibly TRBD1 or TRBD2 for D (5 bases each). This CDR3 comprises 16 residues. Germline V gene sequence: CDR1 MDHEN, CDR2 SYDVKM.

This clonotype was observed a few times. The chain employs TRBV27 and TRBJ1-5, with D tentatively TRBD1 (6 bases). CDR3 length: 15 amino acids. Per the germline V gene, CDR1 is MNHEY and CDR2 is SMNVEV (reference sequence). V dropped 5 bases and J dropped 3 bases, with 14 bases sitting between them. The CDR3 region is CASSPKDSSNQPQHF. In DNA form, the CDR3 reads TGTGCCAGCAGTCCCAAGGACAGCTCCAATCAGCCCCAGCATTTT.

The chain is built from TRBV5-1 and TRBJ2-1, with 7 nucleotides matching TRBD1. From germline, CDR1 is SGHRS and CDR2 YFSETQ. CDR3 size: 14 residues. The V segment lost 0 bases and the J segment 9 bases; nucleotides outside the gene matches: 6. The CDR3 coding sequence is TGCGCCAGCAGCTTGGATCTCAGGGGGAGTGAGCAGTTCTTC. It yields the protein CASSLDLRGSEQFF.

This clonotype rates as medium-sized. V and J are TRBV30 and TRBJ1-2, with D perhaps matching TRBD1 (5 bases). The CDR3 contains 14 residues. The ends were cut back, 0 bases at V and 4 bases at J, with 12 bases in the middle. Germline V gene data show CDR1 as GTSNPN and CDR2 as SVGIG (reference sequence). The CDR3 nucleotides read TGTGCCTGGAGTGTAGGGACCTCCGGCTATGGCTACACCTTC. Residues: CAWSVGTSGYGYTF.

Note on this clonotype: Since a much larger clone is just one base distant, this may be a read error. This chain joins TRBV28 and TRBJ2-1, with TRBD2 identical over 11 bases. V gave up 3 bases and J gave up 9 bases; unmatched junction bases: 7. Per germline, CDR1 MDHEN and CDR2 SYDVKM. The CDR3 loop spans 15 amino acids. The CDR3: CASSFVLAGVSEQFF. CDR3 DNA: TGTGCCAGCAGTTTCGTACTAGCGGGAGTAAGTGAGCAGTTCTTC.

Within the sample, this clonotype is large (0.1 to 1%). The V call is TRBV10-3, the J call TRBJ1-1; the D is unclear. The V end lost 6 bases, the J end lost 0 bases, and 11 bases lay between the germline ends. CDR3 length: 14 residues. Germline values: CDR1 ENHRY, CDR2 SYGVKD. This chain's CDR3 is CAIRPQVLNTEAFF. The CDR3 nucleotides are TGTGCCATCAGGCCCCAAGTCCTGAACACTGAAGCTTTCTTT.

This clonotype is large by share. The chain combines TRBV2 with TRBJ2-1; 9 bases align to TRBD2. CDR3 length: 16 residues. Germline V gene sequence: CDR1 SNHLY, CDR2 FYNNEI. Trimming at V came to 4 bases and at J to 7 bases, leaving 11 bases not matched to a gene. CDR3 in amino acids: CASSVLIAGVINEQFF. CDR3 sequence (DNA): TGTGCCAGCAGTGTGCTGATAGCGGGAGTTATAAATGAGCAGTTCTTC.